This TCR beta chain was captured by sequencing in a study of T cell repertoires in cytomegalovirus infection (dated by TCRdb to about 2019). In the study overall: Alongside well-studied HLA-B-restricted epitopes, the peptide stimulations were aimed at recently identified HLA-C-restricted CMV epitopes, whose presentation resists viral immunomodulation. Donor HLA type was relevant to the analysis, because carriage of CMV infection together with the matching HLA type was indicated by public TCR beta signatures. The paper's findings and limits, for the study overall: The ex vivo response was dominated by HLA-C-restricted CMV-specific TCR beta clonotypes, and the single most frequent clonotype in two of eight donors was supplied by these HLA-C-restricted clonotypes. Carriers of CMV infection plus the relevant HLA type were discriminated by the cumulative frequency of public TCR beta family members in the study cohort and in an independent roughly 350-donor cohort.

The treatment or condition label here, explained by the study, means: in vitro stimulation with specific CMV peptide epitopes to enrich CMV-specific T cells. The table lists this clonotype with a few counts. What antigen it recognizes has not been identified. There are no base qualities to consult, and no much larger clone falls within one base. Data came from an Illumina HiSeq 1500. Using fastp trimming at Q25 and MiXCR clonotype assembly, TCRdb reanalyzed the public sequencing data and kept in-frame beta chains. Rows with one shared CDR3 protein collapse into an entry with the most common genes and DNA. The sample table contains some 940,000 distinct CDR3 sequences; only one count was recorded for roughly 30% of them. The ten most abundant clones make up 11% to 15% of the sample. Its CDR3 holds 14 amino acids, cysteine through phenylalanine. Solely the CDR3 DNA is kept, with 42 bases framed from the first base. CDR1 is given as SGHVS and CDR2 as FNYEAQ, both from the germline V gene. V is reduced by 1 base and J by 3 bases, leaving a spacing of 10 bases between them.

This clonotype was sampled from a human donor in good health (CMV status not recorded). Some clones in this sample may be carry-over from other donors' samples. Sequencing was performed on cultured CD8+ T cells from PBMCs, taken from culture after CMV antigen stimulation. The chain couples TRBV7-6 to TRBJ2-7, with the D gene call left open. The DNA sequence follows: TGTGCCAGCAGCTTAGGACACGGCAGCTACGAGCAGTACTTC. The translation is CASSLGHGSYEQYF.